Described below is a single T cell receptor beta chain sequence and its context. With 0 bases removed from V and 0 bases from J, the gap between germline ends came to 13 bases. CDR1 and CDR2 from the germline V gene are SGHRS and YFSETQ. The length of the CDR3 is 17 residues. This entry is derived from a study of glioma-infiltrating T cells after dendritic cell vaccination. Overall study context: Treatment, given 2003 to 2012, was autologous tumor lysate-pulsed dendritic cell vaccination.

The data were produced by immunoSEQ multiplex PCR, yet TCRdb's version contains in-frame clones alone and is incomplete. The sample contains about 38,000 clones, around 80% of which appear only once. This receptor was identified in a human donor with glioblastoma. The V call is TRBV5-1, the J call TRBJ1-3; D is ambiguous. Sequences were derived from blood, sampled before dendritic cell vaccination. CDR3 amino acids: CASSLEEGESSGNTIYF. The CDR3 DNA sequence: TGCGCCAGCAGCTTGGAAGAGGGCGAGAGCTCTGGAAACACCATATATTTT.